This TCR beta chain appears in the sequencing data of a study of T-cell reconstitution after alpha-beta-depleted transplantation in children. Preparing the TCRbeta library involved the use of unique molecular identifiers. TCRdb used MiXCR to reprocess the PCR reads, holding one entry per CDR3 protein. The table includes about 540,000 distinct CDR3 sequences, around 17% detected once. This clonotype was observed a handful of times. The material was PBMCs from the stem cell graft donor, obtained from the stem cell graft. This TCR was sampled from a human donor who donated a stem cell graft to a child with acute lymphoblastic leukemia.

CDR3: CASSLSTGGVNYGYTF. CDR3 DNA: TGTGCCAGCAGTTTATCGACAGGGGGCGTCAACTATGGCTACACCTTC. The rearrangement links TRBV27 to TRBJ1-2; 10 bases map to TRBD1. Germline V gene sequence: CDR1 MNHEY, CDR2 SMNVEV (reference sequence). Unmatched junction bases numbered 3, after V lost 0 bases and J lost 2 bases. The CDR3 runs 16 residues.